A single sample is the source of the 6 T cell receptor beta chains below, sequenced in a study of pediatric ulcerative colitis. Only in-frame clones appear in the TCRdb table, and some are missing; sequencing was by immunoSEQ multiplex PCR. Of under 70,000 clones listed, 75% to 90% are singletons. The sequencing sample was made of blood. Receptors originate from a boy younger than 18 who was a control in a study of pediatric ulcerative colitis.

This sequence joins TRBV29-1 and TRBJ1-1, with 11 nucleotides matching TRBD1. Germline trimming cut 7 bases from V and 4 bases from J; bases unmatched to any gene: 5. Per the germline V gene, CDR1 is SQVTM and CDR2 is ANQGSEA. This CDR3 region has 13 residues. The CDR3 protein is CSGLGTGGTEAFF. The CDR3 bases are TGCAGCGGTTTAGGGACAGGGGGCACTGAAGCTTTCTTT.

The genes are TRBV5-1 and TRBJ2-2, with 7 positions matching TRBD2. V shed 6 bases and J 0 bases; nucleotides not matched to a gene: 14. The CDR3 contains 18 residues. CDR1 and CDR2 (germline): SGHRS, YFSETQ. CDR3 loop: CASTGGSGGVANTGELFF. The CDR3 bases are TGCGCCAGCACCGGGGGGTCGGGCGGAGTCGCGAACACCGGGGAGCTGTTTTTT.

The chain links TRBV10-3 to TRBJ2-1, with 7 bases that match TRBD2. This CDR3 spans 15 amino acids. Trimming took 11 bases from V and 0 from J; bases not matched to a gene: 10. The germline gives CDR1 ENHRY, CDR2 SYGVKD. CDR3 sequence: CASGGDLGSYNEQFF. The CDR3 nucleotides read TGTGCCTCTGGGGGGGATTTGGGCTCCTACAATGAGCAGTTCTTC.

The chain uses TRBV7-9 and TRBJ2-7; D unresolved. This CDR3 has 12 residues. Germline loops: CDR1 SEHNR, CDR2 FQNEAQ (reference sequence). V was shortened by 8 bases and J by 3 bases, with 11 bases between the two germline ends. The CDR3 here is CASGHSYYEQYF. The CDR3 coding sequence is TGTGCCAGCGGTCACTCTTACTACGAGCAGTACTTC.

The chain couples TRBV12-5 to TRBJ2-2; D may be TRBD1 (6 bases). Trimming removed 2 bases from V and 1 base from J, with 14 bases in between. This CDR3 has 17 residues. CDR1 is LGHNT, CDR2 FRNRAP, per germline. As DNA, the CDR3 is TGTGCTAGTGGTTTGAGGGTCCCGGGACAGAACACCGGGGAGCTGTTTTTT. Encoded protein: CASGLRVPGQNTGELFF.

V gene TRBV7-2 combines with J gene TRBJ1-1; 9 bases are a match to TRBD1. The CDR3 has 15 amino acids. The J segment lost 3 bases and the V segment lost 2 bases, leaving 4 bases of the junction unmatched. The germline gives CDR1 SGHTA, CDR2 FQGNSA. The CDR3 reads CASSLRGQGHTEAFF. The CDR3 coding sequence is TGTGCCAGCAGCTTAAGGGGACAGGGCCACACTGAAGCTTTCTTT.